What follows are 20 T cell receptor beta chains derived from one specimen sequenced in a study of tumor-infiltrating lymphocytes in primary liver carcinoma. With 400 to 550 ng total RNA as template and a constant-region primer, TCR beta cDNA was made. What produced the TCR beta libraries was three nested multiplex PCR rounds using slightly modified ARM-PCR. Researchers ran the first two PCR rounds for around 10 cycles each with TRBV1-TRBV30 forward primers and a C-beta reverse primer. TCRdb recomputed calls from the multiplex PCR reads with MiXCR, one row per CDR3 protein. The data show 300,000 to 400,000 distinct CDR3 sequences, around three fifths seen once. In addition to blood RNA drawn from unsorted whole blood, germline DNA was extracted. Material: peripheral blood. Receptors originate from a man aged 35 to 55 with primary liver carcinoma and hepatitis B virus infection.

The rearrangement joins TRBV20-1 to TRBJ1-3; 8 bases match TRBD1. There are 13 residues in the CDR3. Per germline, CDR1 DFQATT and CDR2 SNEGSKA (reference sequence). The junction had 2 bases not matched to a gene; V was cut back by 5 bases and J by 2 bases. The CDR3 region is CSAHRGAGNTIYF. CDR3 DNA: TGCAGTGCTCACAGGGGGGCTGGAAACACCATATATTTT.

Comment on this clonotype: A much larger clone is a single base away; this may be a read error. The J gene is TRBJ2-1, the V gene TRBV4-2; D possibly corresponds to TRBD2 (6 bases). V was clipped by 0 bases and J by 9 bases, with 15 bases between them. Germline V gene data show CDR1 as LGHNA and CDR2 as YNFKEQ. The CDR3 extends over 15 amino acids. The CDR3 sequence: CASSQDLGLACEQFF. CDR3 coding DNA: TGTGCCAGCAGCCAAGATCTTGGGCTAGCGTGTGAGCAGTTCTTC.

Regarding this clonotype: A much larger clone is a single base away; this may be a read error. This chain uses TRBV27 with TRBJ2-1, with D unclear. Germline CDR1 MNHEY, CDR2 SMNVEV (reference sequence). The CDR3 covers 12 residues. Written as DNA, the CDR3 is TGTGCCAGCAGTCAAACCAACAATGAGAAGTTCTTC. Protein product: CASSQTNNEKFF.

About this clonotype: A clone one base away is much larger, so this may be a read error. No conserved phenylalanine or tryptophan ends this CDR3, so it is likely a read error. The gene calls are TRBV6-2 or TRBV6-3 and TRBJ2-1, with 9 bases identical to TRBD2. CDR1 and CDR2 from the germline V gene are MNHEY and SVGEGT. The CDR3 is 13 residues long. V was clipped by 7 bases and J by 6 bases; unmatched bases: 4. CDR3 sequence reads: CASKTSGINEQFL. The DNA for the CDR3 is TGTGCCAGCAAGACTAGCGGCATCAATGAGCAGTTCTTA.

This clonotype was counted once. DNA of the CDR3: TGCGCCAGCAGCCAACCCCCGGGACAGAGCACAGATACGCAGTATTTT. Its translation: CASSQPPGQSTDTQYF. The chain couples TRBV5-1 to TRBJ2-3, with 7 bases aligning to TRBD1. J lost 0 bases, V lost 4 bases, and 8 bases had no gene match. Germline-derived CDR1 and CDR2 are SGHRS and YFSETQ. CDR3 length: 16 amino acids.

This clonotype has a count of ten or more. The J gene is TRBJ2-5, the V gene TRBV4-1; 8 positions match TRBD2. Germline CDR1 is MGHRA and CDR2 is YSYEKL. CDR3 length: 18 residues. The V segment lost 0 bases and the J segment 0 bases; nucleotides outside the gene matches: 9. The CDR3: CASSQDQEAGADQETQYF. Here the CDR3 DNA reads TGCGCCAGCAGCCAAGATCAAGAAGCGGGGGCCGACCAAGAGACCCAGTACTTC.

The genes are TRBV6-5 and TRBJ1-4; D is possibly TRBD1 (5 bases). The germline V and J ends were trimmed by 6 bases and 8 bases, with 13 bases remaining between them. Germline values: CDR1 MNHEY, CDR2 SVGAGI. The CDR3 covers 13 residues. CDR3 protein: CASSWEWGEKLFF. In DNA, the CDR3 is TGTGCCAGCAGCTGGGAGTGGGGCGAAAAACTGTTTTTT.

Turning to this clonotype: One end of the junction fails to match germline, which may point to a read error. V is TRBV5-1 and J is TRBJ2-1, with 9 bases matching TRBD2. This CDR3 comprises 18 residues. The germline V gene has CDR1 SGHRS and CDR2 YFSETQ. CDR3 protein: CTSSSTGLARAVNNEQFF. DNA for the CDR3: TGCACCAGCAGCTCCACCGGACTAGCGAGAGCGGTGAACAATGAGCAGTTCTTC.

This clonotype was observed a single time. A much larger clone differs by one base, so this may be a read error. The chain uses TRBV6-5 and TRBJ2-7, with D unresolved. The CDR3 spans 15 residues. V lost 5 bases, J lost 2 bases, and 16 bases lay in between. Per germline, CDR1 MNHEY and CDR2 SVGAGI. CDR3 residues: CASSLLDRYTYEQYF. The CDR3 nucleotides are TGTGCCAGCAGTCTACTCGACCGGTACACCTACGAGCAGTACTTC.

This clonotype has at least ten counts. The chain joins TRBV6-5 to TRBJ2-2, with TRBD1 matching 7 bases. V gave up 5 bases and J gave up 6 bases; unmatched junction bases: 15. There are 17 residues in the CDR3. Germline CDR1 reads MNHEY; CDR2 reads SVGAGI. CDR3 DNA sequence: TGTGCCAGCAGTATCTCGAGGGGGCGCGTTATGGCCGGGGAGCTGTTTTTT. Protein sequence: CASSISRGRVMAGELFF.

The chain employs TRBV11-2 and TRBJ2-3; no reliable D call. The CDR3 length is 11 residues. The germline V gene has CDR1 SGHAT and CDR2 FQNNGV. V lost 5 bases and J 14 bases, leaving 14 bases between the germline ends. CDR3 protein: CASSQQDMLYF. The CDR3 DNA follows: TGTGCCAGCAGCCAACAAGATATGCTGTATTTT.

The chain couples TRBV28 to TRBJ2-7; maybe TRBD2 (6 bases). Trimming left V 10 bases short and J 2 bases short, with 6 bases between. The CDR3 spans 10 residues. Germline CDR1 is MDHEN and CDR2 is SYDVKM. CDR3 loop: CATGAYEQYF. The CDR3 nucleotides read TGTGCCACGGGGGCCTACGAGCAGTACTTC.

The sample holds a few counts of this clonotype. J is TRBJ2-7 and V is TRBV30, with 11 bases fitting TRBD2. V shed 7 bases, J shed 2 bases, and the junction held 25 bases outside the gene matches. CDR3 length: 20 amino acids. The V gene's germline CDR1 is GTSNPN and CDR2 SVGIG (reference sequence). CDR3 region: CASRQFLAGLAEPNPYEQYF. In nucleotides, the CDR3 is TGTGCCTCCAGACAATTCCTCGCGGGACTAGCGGAACCAAACCCCTACGAGCAGTACTTC.

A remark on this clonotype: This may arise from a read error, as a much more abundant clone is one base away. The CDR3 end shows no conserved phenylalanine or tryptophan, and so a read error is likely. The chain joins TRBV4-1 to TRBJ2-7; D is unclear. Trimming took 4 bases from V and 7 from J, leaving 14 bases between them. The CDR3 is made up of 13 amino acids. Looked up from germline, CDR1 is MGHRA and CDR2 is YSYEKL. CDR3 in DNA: TGCGCCAGCAGCCCCTCAGACGGCCTAGAGCAGTACTTA. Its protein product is CASSPSDGLEQYL.

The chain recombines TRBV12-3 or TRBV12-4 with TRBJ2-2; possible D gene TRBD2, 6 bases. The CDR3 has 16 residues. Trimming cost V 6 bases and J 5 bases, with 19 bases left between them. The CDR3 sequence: CASRGIGEARTGELFF. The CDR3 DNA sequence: TGTGCCAGCAGGGGCATCGGGGAGGCGCGGACCGGGGAGCTGTTTTTT.

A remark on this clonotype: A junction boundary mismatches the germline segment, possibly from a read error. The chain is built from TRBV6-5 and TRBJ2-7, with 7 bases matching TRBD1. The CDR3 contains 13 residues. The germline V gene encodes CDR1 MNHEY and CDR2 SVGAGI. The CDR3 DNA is TGTGACAGCAGTACCCTGAACAGGGGCGAGCAGTACTTC. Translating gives CDSSTLNRGEQYF.

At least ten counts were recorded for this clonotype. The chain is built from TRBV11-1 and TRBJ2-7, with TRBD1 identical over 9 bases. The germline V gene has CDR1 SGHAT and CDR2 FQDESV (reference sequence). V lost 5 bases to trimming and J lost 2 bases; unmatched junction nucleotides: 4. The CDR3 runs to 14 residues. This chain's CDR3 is CASSVNRGPYEQYF. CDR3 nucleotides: TGTGCCAGCAGCGTAAACAGGGGGCCCTACGAGCAGTACTTC.

The CDR3 region is CASSYGSGGNYEQFF. CDR3 DNA: TGTGCCAGCAGTTACGGTAGCGGGGGAAATTATGAGCAGTTCTTC. The genes are TRBV6-5 and TRBJ2-1; 9 bases are shared with TRBD2. This CDR3 has 15 amino acids. Germline trimming cut 2 bases from V and 8 bases from J; bases unmatched to any gene: 7. Germline V CDR1 and CDR2: MNHEY, SVGAGI.

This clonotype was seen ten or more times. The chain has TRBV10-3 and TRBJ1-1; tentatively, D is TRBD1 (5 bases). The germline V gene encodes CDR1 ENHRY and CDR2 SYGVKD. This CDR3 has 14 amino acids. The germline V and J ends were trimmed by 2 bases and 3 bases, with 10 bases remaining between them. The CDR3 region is CAISEGHSDTEAFF. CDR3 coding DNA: TGTGCCATCAGTGAGGGACATTCGGACACTGAAGCTTTCTTT.

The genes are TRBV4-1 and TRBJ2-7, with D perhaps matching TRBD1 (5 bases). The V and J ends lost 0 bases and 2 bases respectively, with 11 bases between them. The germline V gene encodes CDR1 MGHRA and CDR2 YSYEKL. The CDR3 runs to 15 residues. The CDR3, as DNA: TGCGCCAGCAGCCAAGATCAGGGCAGAACCTACGAGCAGTACTTC. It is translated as CASSQDQGRTYEQYF.